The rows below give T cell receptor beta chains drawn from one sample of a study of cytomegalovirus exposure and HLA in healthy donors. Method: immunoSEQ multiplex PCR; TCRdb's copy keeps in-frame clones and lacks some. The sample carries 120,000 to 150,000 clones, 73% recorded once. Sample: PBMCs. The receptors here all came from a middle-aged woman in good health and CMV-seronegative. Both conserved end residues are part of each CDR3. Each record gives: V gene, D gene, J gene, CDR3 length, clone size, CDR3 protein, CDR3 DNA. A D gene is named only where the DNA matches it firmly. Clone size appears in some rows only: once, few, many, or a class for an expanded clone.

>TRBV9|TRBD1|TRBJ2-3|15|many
CASSLTTGITDTQYF
TGTGCCAGCAGCCTTACGACAGGGATTACAGATACGCAGTATTTT
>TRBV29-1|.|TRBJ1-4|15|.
CSVYGRPGDNEKLFF
TGCAGCGTTTACGGCAGGCCAGGGGATAATGAAAAACTGTTTTTT
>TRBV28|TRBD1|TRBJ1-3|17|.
CASSFDRTGISGNTIYF
TGTGCCAGCAGTTTCGACAGGACAGGGATATCTGGAAACACCATATATTTT
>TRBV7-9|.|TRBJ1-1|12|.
CSSSLELPGAFF
TGTTCCAGCAGCTTAGAACTCCCCGGAGCTTTCTTT
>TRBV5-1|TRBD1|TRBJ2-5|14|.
CASSLQGPQETQYF
TGCGCCAGCAGCTTACAGGGGCCTCAAGAGACCCAGTACTTC
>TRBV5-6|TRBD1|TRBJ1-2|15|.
CASRTGQDRNYGYTF
TGTGCCAGCAGGACAGGGCAGGATCGTAACTATGGCTACACCTTC
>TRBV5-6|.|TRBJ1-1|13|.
CASSLRGNTEAFF
TGTGCCAGCAGCTTGCGGGGGAACACTGAAGCTTTCTTT
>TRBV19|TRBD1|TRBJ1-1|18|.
CASSIVLLSRTGNVEAFF
TGTGCCAGTAGTATAGTCCTTTTAAGTAGGACAGGGAATGTTGAAGCTTTCTTT
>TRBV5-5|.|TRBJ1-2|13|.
CASSSGGVYGYTF
TGTGCCAGCAGCTCGGGGGGCGTCTATGGCTACACCTTC
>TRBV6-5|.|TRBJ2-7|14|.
CASSYLSGDYEQYF
TGTGCCAGCAGTTACCTCTCGGGTGACTACGAGCAGTACTTC
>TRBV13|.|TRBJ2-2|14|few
CASSSEENTGELFF
TGTGCCAGCAGCTCGGAGGAGAACACCGGGGAGCTGTTTTTT
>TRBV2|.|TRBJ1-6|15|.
CASREFSSYNSPLHF
TGTGCCAGCAGGGAATTCAGCTCCTATAATTCACCCCTCCACTTT
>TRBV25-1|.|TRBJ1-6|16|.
CASSGHQPYYNSPLHF
TGTGCCAGCAGTGGACACCAGCCTTACTATAATTCACCCCTCCACTTT
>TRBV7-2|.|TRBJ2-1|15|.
CASSQVTANYNEQFF
TGTGCCAGCAGCCAAGTGACAGCTAACTACAATGAGCAGTTCTTC
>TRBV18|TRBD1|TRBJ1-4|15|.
CASSKGTGFNEKLFF
TGTGCCAGCTCGAAGGGGACAGGCTTTAATGAAAAACTGTTTTTT
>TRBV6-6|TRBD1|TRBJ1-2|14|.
CASRVDRGNYGYTF
TGTGCCAGCAGGGTGGACAGGGGGAACTATGGCTACACCTTC
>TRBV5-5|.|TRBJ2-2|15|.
CASSQRMGRTGELFF
TGTGCCAGCAGCCAAAGGATGGGGCGAACCGGGGAGCTGTTTTTT
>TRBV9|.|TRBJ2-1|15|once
CASSAMSKANNEQFF
TGTGCCAGCAGCGCAATGTCAAAAGCGAACAATGAGCAGTTCTTC
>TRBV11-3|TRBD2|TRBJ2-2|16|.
CASSQSGGAKSGELFF
TGTGCCAGCAGCCAGTCGGGGGGGGCCAAGTCCGGGGAGCTGTTTTTT
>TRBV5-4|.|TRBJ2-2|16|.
CASSLIAQGGTGELFF
TGTGCCAGCAGCTTGATAGCACAGGGTGGAACCGGGGAGCTGTTTTTT
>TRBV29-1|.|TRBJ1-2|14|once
CSAPDESHNYGYTF
TGCAGCGCTCCTGATGAGTCCCATAACTATGGCTACACCTTC
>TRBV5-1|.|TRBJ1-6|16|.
CASSLDGSSQNSPLHF
TGCGCCAGCAGCTTGGATGGGAGTTCTCAGAATTCACCCCTCCACTTT
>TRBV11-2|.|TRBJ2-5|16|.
CASSLVGGTPQETQYF
TGTGCCAGCAGCTTAGTCGGGGGAACCCCCCAAGAGACCCAGTACTTC
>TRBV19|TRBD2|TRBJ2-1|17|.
CASSIIHSGGFSNEQFF
TGTGCCAGTAGTATAATTCATAGCGGGGGCTTCTCCAATGAGCAGTTCTTC
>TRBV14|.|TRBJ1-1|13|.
CASSQGQYTEAFF
TGTGCCAGCAGCCAAGGACAGTACACTGAAGCTTTCTTT
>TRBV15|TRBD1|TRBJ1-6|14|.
CATSGQGDNSPLHF
TGTGCCACCAGCGGACAGGGGGATAATTCACCCCTCCACTTT
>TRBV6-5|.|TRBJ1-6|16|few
CASSYRVTAYNSPLHF
TGTGCCAGCAGTTACCGGGTGACAGCCTATAATTCACCCCTCCACTTT
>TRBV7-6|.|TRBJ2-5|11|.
CASSFRETQYF
TGTGCCAGCAGCTTCAGAGAGACCCAGTACTTC
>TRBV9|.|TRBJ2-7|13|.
CASSVATGYEQYF
TGTGCCAGCAGCGTAGCTACGGGCTACGAGCAGTACTTC
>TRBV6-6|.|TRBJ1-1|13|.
CASSRAVNTEAFF
TGTGCCAGCAGCAGGGCTGTGAACACTGAAGCTTTCTTT
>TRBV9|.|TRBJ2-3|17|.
CASSVGNRVISTDTQYF
TGTGCCAGCAGCGTAGGGAACAGGGTTATTAGCACAGATACGCAGTATTTT